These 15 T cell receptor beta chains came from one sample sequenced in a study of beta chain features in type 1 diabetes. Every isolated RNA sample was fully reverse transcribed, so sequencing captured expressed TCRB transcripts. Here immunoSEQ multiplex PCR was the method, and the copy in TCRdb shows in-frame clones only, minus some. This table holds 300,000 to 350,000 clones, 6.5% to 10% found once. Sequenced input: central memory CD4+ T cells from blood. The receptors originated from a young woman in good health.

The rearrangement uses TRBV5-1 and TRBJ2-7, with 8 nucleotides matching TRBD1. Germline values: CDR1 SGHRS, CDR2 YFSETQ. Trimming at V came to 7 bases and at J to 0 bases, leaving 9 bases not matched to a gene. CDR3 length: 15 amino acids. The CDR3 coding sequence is TGCGCCAGCCGACCAGGGGGCACAGACTCCTACGAGCAGTACTTC. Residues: CASRPGGTDSYEQYF.

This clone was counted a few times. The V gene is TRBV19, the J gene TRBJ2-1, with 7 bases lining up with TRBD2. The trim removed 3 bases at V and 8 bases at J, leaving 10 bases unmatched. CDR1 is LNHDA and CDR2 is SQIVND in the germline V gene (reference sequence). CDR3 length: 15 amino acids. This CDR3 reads CASSMRRETRDEQFF. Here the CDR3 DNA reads TGTGCCAGTAGTATGAGGCGGGAGACTAGGGATGAGCAGTTCTTC. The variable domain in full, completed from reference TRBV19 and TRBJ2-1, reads DGGITQSPKYLFRKEGQNVTLSCEQNLNHDAMYWYRQDPGQGLRLIYYSQIVNDFQKGDIAEGYSVSREKKESFPLTVTSAQKNPTAFYLCASSMRRETRDEQFFGPGTRLTVL.

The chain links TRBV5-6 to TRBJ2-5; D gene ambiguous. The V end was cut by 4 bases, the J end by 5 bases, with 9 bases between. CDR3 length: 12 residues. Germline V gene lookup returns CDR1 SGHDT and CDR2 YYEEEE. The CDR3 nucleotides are TGTGCCAGCAGCACGCCCGAGGAGACCCAGTACTTC. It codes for CASSTPEETQYF.

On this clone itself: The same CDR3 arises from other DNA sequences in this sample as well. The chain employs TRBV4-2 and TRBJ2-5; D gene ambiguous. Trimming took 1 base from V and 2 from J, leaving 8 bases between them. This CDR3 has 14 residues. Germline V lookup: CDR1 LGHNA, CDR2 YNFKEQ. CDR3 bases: TGTGCCAGCAGCCAAGCGGGCAGGCAAGAGACCCAGTACTTC. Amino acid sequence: CASSQAGRQETQYF.

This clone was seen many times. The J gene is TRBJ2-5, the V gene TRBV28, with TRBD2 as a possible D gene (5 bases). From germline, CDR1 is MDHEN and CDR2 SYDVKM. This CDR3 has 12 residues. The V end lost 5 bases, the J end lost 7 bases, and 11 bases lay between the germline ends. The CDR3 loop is CASSLGRGTQYF. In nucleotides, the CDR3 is TGTGCCAGCAGTCTAGGCCGGGGGACCCAGTACTTC.

CDR3: CASSLWGGTDTQYF. The CDR3 DNA reads TGTGCCAGCAGCTTATGGGGCGGCACAGATACGCAGTATTTT. The V call is TRBV5-6, the J call TRBJ2-3; a weak D match, TRBD1 (5 bases). CDR1 and CDR2 (germline): SGHDT, YYEEEE. Trimming left V 2 bases short and J 1 base short, with 8 bases between. The CDR3 runs to 14 residues.

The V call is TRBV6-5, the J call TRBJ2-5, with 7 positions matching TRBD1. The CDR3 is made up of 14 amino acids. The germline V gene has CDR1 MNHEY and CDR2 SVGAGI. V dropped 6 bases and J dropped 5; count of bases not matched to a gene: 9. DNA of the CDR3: TGTGCCAGCAGCTCAAGACAGGGATGGGAGACCCAGTACTTC. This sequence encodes CASSSRQGWETQYF.

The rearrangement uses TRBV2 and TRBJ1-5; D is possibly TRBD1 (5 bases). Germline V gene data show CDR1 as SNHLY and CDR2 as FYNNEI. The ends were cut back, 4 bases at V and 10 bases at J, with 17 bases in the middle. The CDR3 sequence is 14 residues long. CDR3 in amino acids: CASSVRGESDPQHF. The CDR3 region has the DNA TGTGCCAGCAGTGTACGGGGCGAGAGTGATCCCCAGCATTTT.

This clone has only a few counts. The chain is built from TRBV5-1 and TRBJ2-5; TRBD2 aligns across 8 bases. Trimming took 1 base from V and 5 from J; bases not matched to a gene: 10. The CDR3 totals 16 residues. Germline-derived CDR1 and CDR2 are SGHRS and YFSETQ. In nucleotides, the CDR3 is TGCGCCAGCAGCTTGACCGGGAGGGCCGGCCGGGAGACCCAGTACTTC. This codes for CASSLTGRAGRETQYF.

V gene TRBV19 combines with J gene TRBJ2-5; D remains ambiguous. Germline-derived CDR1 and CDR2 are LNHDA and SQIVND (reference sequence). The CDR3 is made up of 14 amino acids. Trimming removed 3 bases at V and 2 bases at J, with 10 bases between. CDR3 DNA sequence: TGTGCCAGTAGTATTTTTGGCAGGCAAGAGACCCAGTACTTC. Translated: CASSIFGRQETQYF. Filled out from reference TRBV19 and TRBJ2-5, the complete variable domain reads DGGITQSPKYLFRKEGQNVTLSCEQNLNHDAMYWYRQDPGQGLRLIYYSQIVNDFQKGDIAEGYSVSREKKESFPLTVTSAQKNPTAFYLCASSIFGRQETQYFGPGTRLLVL.

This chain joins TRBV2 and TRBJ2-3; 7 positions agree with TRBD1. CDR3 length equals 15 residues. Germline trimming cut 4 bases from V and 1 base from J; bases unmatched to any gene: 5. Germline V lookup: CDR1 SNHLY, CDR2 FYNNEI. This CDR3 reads CASSGFGQGTDTQYF. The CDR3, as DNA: TGTGCCAGCAGTGGATTCGGACAGGGCACAGATACGCAGTATTTT.

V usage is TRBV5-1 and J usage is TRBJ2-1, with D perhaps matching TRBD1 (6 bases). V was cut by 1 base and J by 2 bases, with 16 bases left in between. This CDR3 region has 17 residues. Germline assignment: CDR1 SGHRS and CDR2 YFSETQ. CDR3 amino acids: CASSLQLTGITYNEQFF. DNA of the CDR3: TGCGCCAGCAGCTTGCAACTCACAGGGATCACCTACAATGAGCAGTTCTTC.

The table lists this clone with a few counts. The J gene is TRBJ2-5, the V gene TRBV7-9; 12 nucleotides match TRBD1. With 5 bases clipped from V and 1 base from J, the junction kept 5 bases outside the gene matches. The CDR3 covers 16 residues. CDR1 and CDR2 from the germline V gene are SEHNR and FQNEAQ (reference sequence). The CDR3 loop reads CASSPGDRGPQETQYF. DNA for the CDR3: TGTGCCAGCAGCCCGGGGGACAGGGGGCCCCAAGAGACCCAGTACTTC.

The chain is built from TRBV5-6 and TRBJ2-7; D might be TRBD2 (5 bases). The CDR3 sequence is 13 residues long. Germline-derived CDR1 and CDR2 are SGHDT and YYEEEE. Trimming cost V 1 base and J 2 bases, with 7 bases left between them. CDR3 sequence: CASSLSGTYEQYF. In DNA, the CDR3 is TGTGCCAGCAGCTTGTCGGGGACCTACGAGCAGTACTTC.

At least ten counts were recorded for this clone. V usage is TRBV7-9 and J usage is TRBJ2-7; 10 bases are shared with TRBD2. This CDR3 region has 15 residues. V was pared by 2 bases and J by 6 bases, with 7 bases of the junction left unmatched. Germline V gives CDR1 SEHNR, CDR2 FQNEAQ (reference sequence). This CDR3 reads CASSLQGLAGVEQYF. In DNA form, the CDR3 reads TGTGCCAGCAGCTTACAGGGGCTAGCGGGAGTCGAGCAGTACTTC.